This T cell receptor beta chain comes out of a study of control samples from healthy donors and cancer patients (dated by TCRdb to the early 2020s). Receptor libraries were prepared by the immunoSEQ multiplex PCR assay. The table was pulled from immuneACCESS by TCRdb, which kept in-frame rearrangements only. Such tables lose some clones; where checked, under half of the loss comes from unresolved V genes, and the rest has no known cause. The sample table contains roughly 55,000 clones; only one count was recorded for about 92% of them. The ten most abundant clones make up roughly 1.6% of the sample. To note about this clone: The antigen this receptor binds is unknown. Base qualities are not recorded, but no much larger clone differs from it by a single base.

From a lookup of the germline V gene, CDR1 and CDR2 are MNHEY and SVGAGI. Measured from the cysteine to the phenylalanine, the CDR3 is 15 residues long. The only DNA kept is the CDR3, 45 bases in frame from the first base. Trimming at the junction amounts to 6 bases on V and 1 base on J, and the germline ends lie 16 bases apart. The rearranged chain carries TRBV6-5 and TRBJ2-7, with no reliable assignment of the D segment. The sample comprised PBMCs. The sequence derives from a man in his forties or fifties with colorectal cancer. The CDR3 has the sequence CASRYRTGTSYEQYF. The nucleotides read TGTGCCAGCAGATACCGGACCGGTACGTCCTACGAGCAGTACTTC.